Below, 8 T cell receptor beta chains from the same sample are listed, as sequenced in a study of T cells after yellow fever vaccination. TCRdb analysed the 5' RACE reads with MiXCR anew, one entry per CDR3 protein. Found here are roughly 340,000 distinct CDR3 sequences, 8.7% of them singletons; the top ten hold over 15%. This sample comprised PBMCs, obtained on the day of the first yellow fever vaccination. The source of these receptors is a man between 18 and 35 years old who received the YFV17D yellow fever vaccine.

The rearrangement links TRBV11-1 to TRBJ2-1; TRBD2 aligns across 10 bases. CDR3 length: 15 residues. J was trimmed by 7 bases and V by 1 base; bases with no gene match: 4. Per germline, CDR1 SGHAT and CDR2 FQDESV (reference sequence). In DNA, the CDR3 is TGTGCCAGCAGCTTAGAGACTAGCGGGTTAAATGAGCAGTTCTTC. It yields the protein CASSLETSGLNEQFF.

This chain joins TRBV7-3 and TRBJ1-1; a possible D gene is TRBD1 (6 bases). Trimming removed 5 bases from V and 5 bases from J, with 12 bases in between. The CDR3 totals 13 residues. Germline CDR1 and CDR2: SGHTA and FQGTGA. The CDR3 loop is CASSGGRGTEAFF. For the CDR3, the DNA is TGTGCCAGCAGCGGGGGCCGGGGTACTGAAGCTTTCTTT.

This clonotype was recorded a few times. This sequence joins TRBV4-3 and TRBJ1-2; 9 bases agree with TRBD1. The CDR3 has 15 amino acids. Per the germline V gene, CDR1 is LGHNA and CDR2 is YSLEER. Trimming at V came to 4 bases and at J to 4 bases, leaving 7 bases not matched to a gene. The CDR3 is CASSPGTGFGYGYTF. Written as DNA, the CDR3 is TGCGCCAGCAGCCCGGGGACAGGGTTCGGCTATGGCTACACCTTC.

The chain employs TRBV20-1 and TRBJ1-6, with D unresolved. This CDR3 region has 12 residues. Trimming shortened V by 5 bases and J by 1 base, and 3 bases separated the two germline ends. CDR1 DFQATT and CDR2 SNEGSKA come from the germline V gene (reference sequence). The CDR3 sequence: CSAYSYNSPLHF. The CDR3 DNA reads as TGCAGTGCTTATTCCTATAATTCACCCCTCCACTTT.

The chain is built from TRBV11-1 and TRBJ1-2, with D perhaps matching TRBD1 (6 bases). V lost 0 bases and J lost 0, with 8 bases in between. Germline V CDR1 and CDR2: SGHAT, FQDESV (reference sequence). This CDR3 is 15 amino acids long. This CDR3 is CASSLAGTTNYGYTF. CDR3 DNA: TGTGCCAGCAGCTTAGCCGGGACAACTAACTATGGCTACACCTTC.

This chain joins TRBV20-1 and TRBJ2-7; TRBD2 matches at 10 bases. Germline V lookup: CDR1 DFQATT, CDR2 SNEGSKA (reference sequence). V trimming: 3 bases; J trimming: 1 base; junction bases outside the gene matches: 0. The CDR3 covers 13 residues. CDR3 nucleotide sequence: TGCAGTGCTAGGACTAGCGGGTCCTACGAGCAGTACGTC. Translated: CSARTSGSYEQYV.

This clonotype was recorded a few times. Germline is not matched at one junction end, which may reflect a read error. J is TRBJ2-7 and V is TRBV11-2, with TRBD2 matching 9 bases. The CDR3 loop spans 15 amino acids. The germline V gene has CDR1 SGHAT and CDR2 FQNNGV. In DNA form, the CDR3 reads TGTGCCAGCAGCTTTCAACTAGGGGCTAGCGGGGAAGAGAGATTC. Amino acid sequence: CASSFQLGASGEERF.

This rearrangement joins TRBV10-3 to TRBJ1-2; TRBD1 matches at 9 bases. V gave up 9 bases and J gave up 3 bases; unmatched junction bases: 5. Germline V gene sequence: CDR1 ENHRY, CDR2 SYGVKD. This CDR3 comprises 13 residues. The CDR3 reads CAISTGGDYGYTF. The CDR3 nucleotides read TGTGCCATATCGACAGGGGGTGACTATGGCTACACCTTC.